The entry that follows covers one TCR beta chain sequence. What it binds is not known. V lost 1 base, J lost 7 bases, and 11 bases lay in between. From germline, CDR1 is SGHVS and CDR2 FQNEAQ. The CDR3 has 14 residues. Produced via immunoSEQ multiplex PCR; TCRdb's table is partial and in-frame only. The sample shows approximately 30,000 clones, about 80% of them seen only once. The data belong to a study of STAT5B mutations in CD4+ large granular lymphocyte leukemia. Findings of the study overall: No patients shared main leukemic clonotypes, though around 25% appeared at low frequency elsewhere. Patient CD4-sorted repertoires looked more clonal than healthy CD4+ repertoires, even without putative leukemic clones. Top patient clones used TRBV06 genes more often: 8/27 versus 2/35 in controls.

The chain couples TRBV7-8 to TRBJ1-5; tentatively, D is TRBD1 (5 bases). This receptor was taken from a human donor in good health. Sequencing input: CD4+ T cells from blood buffy coats. CDR3 in amino acids: CASSLGQWGQPQHF. In nucleotides, the CDR3 is TGTGCCAGCAGCTTAGGACAGTGGGGGCAGCCCCAGCATTTT. Full variable domain (missing parts from reference TRBV7-8 and TRBJ1-5): GAGVSQSPRYKVAKRGQDVALRCDPISGHVSLFWYQQALGQGPEFLTYFQNEAQLDKSGLPSDRFFAERPEGSVSTLKIQRTQQEDSAVYLCASSLGQWGQPQHFGDGTRLSIL.